This T cell receptor (beta chain) was captured in a study of blood T cell repertoires in COVID-19. Study overall: The United States, Italy and Spain were the sources of the acute and convalescent COVID-19 samples. The cDNA or gDNA used as material had been derived from T cells, B-cell-depleted T cells, or PBMCs.

Per the original methods: It was from reference gene primer amplification that nucleated cell counts were estimated. Measured with immunoSEQ multiplex PCR; TCRdb has only the in-frame clones, and not every one. Clone size and V and J calls were adopted from that table, with D and trimming inferred from the DNA. The sample has more than 95,000 clones; approximately 88% are singletons. Trimming took off 2 bases at V and 6 bases at J, with 10 bases between the two ends. The germline V gene encodes CDR1 SGHTA and CDR2 FQGNSA. The CDR3 length is 14 residues. The chain employs TRBV7-2 and TRBJ1-4; tentative D call: TRBD1 (6 bases). This receptor was identified in a human donor in a cohort sampled during active COVID-19. Sample: peripheral blood. The CDR3 loop is CASSLRAGDEKLFF. For the CDR3, the DNA is TGTGCCAGCAGCTTAAGGGCAGGGGATGAAAAACTGTTTTTT.